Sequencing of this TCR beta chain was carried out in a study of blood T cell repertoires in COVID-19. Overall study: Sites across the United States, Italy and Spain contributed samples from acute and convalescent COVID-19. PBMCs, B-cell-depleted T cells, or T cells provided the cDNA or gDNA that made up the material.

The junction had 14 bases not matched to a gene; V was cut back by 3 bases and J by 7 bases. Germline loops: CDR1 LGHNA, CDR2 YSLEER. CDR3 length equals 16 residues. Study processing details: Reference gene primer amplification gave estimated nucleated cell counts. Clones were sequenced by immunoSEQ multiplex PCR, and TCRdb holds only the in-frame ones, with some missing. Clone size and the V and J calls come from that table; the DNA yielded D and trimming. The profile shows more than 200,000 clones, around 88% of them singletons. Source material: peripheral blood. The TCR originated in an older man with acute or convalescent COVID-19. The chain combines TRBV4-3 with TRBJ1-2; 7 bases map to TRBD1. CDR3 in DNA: TGCGCCAGCAGCCAGGATATCTGGACAGGCGCGCGTGGCTACACCTTC. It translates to CASSQDIWTGARGYTF.